This T cell receptor (beta chain) was sequenced during a study of response to subunit inactivated influenza vaccine. Overall study findings and caveats: It was suggested by the authors that few new T cells are recruited by each seasonal influenza vaccination.

TCRdb used MiXCR to reprocess the RT-PCR reads, holding one entry per CDR3 protein. Of 800,000 or so distinct CDR3 sequences listed, 20% to 25% were seen once; the top ten hold roughly 10%. This clonotype occurred a few times. Its antigen remains unknown. Germline CDR1 is SQVTM and CDR2 is ANQGSEA. V trimming: 6 bases; J trimming: 3 bases; junction bases outside the gene matches: 14. The CDR3 extends over 15 amino acids. The sequence derives from a man aged 45-65 years who received an inactivated influenza vaccine. The material was PBMCs from blood, obtained roughly 5 days after vaccination. The J gene is TRBJ2-7, the V gene TRBV29-1, with 7 bases that match TRBD1. CDR3 amino acids: CSVTGAESSIYEQYF. In DNA form, the CDR3 reads TGCAGCGTAACAGGGGCCGAAAGCAGTATCTACGAGCAGTACTTC.